These 16 T cell receptor beta chains share one sample of origin, sequenced in a study of T cells expressing NK-cell markers. TCRdb reworked the 5' RACE reads into one entry per CDR3 protein, no DNA. In all, the sample yields over 250,000 distinct CDR3 sequences. The source material was blood T cells: a sorted CD56 or NKG2C T cell subset, CD4+ or CD8+ T cells, or bulk PBMC T cells (not recorded which). These receptor sequences come from a woman aged 18 to 75 in good health.

The chain couples TRBV7-9 to TRBJ1-1; TCRdb names TRBD1, which stays unverified in the absence of DNA. Germline CDR1 reads SEHNR; CDR2 reads FQNEAQ (reference sequence). CDR3 size: 13 residues. CDR3 amino acids: CASSLGAGIVAFF.

The gene calls are TRBV7-2 and TRBJ1-2. The CDR3 length is 12 residues. Germline V gene sequence: CDR1 SGHTA, CDR2 FQGNSA. The CDR3 loop reads CASSLYGDGYTF.

V is TRBV12-3 or TRBV12-4 and J is TRBJ1-1; TCRdb proposes TRBD1, but this gene call is untestable without DNA. This CDR3 contains 16 residues. The CDR3 sequence is CASRDGQGPGDTEAFF.

This chain connects TRBV29-1 to TRBJ2-3; without DNA, the TCRdb call of TRBD1 cannot be checked. Germline V lookup: CDR1 SQVTM, CDR2 ANQGSEA. This CDR3 is 15 amino acids long. The CDR3 sequence is CSTALTGGTTDTQYF.

The chain has TRBV20-1 and TRBJ1-1. The CDR3 runs 12 residues. The germline V gene has CDR1 DFQATT and CDR2 SNEGSKA (reference sequence). The CDR3 region is CSGRAGNTEAFF.

CDR3 amino acids: CSAGPPSGGDQETQYF. This sequence joins TRBV20-1 and TRBJ2-5; the TCRdb call, TRBD2, lacks DNA for checking. Germline V gene data show CDR1 as DFQATT and CDR2 as SNEGSKA (reference sequence). This CDR3 has 16 amino acids.

The rearrangement uses TRBV20-1 and TRBJ2-2; without DNA, the TCRdb call of TRBD1 cannot be checked. There are 15 residues in the CDR3. CDR1 DFQATT and CDR2 SNEGSKA come from the germline V gene (reference sequence). CDR3 in amino acids: CSARGARGNTGELFF.

The chain recombines TRBV5-6 with TRBJ1-1; TCRdb gives TRBD1 as the D gene, but with no DNA this cannot be confirmed. The germline V gene encodes CDR1 SGHDT and CDR2 YYEEEE. This CDR3 is built from 11 residues. CDR3 region: CASSNYREAFF. The full variable domain, with the rest looked up from reference TRBV5-6 and TRBJ1-1, is DAGVTQSPTHLIKTRGQQVTLRCSPKSGHDTVSWYQQALGQGPQFIFQYYEEEERQRGNFPDRFSGHQFPNYSSELNVNALLLGDSALYLCASSNYREAFFGQGTRLTVV.

The chain couples TRBV5-1 to TRBJ2-2; TCRdb returns TRBD2, unconfirmable since there is no DNA. The CDR3 covers 16 residues. CDR1 and CDR2 from the germline V gene are SGHRS and YFSETQ. The CDR3 is CASSLLASGTGGELFF.

This chain uses TRBV11-2 with TRBJ2-4; TCRdb returns TRBD2, unconfirmable since there is no DNA. Germline CDR1 is SGHAT and CDR2 is FQNNGV. This CDR3 has 16 amino acids. Here the CDR3 reads CASSSGLAGGENIQYF.

This rearrangement joins TRBV20-1 to TRBJ2-3. Per germline, CDR1 DFQATT and CDR2 SNEGSKA (reference sequence). This CDR3 comprises 15 residues. This CDR3 is CSARTWRTSTDTQYF.

The chain has TRBV24-1 and TRBJ2-1; TCRdb lists TRBD2, though no DNA is available to test this call. CDR1 KGHDR and CDR2 SFDVKD come from the germline V gene. The CDR3 has 14 residues. The CDR3 region is CATSYRTSRHEQFF.

The V and J genes are TRBV4-3 and TRBJ2-1; TCRdb lists TRBD1, though no DNA is available to test this call. The CDR3 loop spans 12 amino acids. Per germline, CDR1 LGHNA and CDR2 YSLEER. The CDR3 here is CASSHQGDEQFF.

The chain recombines TRBV20-1 with TRBJ1-2; TCRdb's D gene call, TRBD1, goes unchecked for lack of DNA. The CDR3 totals 16 residues. Germline V lookup: CDR1 DFQATT, CDR2 SNEGSKA (reference sequence). The CDR3 spells CSARRGARDFDYGYTF.

The chain links TRBV29-1 to TRBJ2-4. Germline loops: CDR1 SQVTM, CDR2 ANQGSEA. There are 13 residues in the CDR3. This CDR3 reads CSVVPVAKNIQYF.

This chain joins TRBV7-2 and TRBJ2-5; TCRdb designates TRBD1, a call that cannot be tested without DNA. Germline lookup yields CDR1 SGHTA and CDR2 FQGNSA. CDR3 size: 15 residues. CDR3 in amino acids: CASSFGGHHGETQYF. The full variable domain, its missing parts supplied by reference TRBV7-2 and TRBJ2-5, is GAGVSQSPSNKVTEKGKDVELRCDPISGHTALYWYRQSLGQGLEFLIYFQGNSAPDKSGLPSDRFSAERTGGSVSTLTIQRTQQEDSAVYLCASSFGGHHGETQYFGPGTRLLVL.